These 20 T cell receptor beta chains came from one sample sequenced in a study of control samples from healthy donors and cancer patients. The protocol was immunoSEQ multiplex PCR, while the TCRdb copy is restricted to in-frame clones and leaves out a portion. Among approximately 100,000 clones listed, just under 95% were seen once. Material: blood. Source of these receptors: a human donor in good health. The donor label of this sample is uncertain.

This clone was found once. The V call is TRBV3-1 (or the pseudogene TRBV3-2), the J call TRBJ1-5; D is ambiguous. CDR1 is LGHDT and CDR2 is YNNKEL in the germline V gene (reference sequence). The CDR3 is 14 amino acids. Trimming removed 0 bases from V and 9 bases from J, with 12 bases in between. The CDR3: CASSQESGQRPQHF. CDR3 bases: TGTGCCAGCAGCCAAGAGTCCGGGCAACGGCCCCAGCATTTT.

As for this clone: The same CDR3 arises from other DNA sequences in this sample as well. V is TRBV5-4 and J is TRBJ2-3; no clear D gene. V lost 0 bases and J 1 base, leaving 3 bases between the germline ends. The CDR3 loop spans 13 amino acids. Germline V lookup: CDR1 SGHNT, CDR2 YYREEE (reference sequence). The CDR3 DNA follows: TGTGCCAGCAGCTTGGGTGGCACAGATACGCAGTATTTT. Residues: CASSLGGTDTQYF. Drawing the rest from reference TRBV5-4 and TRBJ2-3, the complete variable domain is ETGVTQSPTHLIKTRGQQVTLRCSSQSGHNTVSWYQQALGQGPQFIFQYYREEENGRGNFPPRFSGLQFPNYSSELNVNALELDDSALYLCASSLGGTDTQYFGPGTRLTVL.

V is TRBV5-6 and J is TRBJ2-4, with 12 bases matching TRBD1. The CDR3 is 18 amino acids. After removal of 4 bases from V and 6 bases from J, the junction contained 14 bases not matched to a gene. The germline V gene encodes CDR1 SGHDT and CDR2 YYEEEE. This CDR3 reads CASSPGTGGVGTLNIQYF. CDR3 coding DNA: TGTGCCAGCAGCCCGGGGACAGGGGGCGTGGGTACACTAAACATTCAGTACTTC.

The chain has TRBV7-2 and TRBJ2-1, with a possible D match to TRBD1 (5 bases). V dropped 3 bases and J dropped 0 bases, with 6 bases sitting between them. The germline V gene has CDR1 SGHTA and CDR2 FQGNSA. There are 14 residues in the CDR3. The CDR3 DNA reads TGTGCCAGCAGCTTTGGGGCCTCCTACAATGAGCAGTTCTTC. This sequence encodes CASSFGASYNEQFF. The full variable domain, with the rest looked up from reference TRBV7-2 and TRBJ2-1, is GAGVSQSPSNKVTEKGKDVELRCDPISGHTALYWYRQSLGQGLEFLIYFQGNSAPDKSGLPSDRFSAERTGGSVSTLTIQRTQQEDSAVYLCASSFGASYNEQFFGPGTRLTVL.

CDR3 nucleotide sequence: TGTGCCAGCACCCGACAGGGGGTTACCACAGATACGCAGTATTTT. Its protein product is CASTRQGVTTDTQYF. The chain combines TRBV6-5 with TRBJ2-3; 9 nucleotides align to TRBD1. V shed 7 bases, J shed 2 bases, and the junction held 7 bases outside the gene matches. CDR1 and CDR2 (germline): MNHEY, SVGAGI. The CDR3 contains 15 residues.

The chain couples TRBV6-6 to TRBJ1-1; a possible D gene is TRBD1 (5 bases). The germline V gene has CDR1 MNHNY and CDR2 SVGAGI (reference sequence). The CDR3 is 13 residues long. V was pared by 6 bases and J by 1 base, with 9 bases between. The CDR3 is CASSRDENTEAFF. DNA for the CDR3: TGTGCCAGCAGCAGGGATGAGAACACTGAAGCTTTCTTT.

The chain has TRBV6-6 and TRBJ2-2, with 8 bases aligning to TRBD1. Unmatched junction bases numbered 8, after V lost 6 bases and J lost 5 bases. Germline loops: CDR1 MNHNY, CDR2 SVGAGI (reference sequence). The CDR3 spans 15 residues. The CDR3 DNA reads TGTGCCAGCAGCCCCGGACAGGGTGGAACCGGGGAGCTGTTTTTT. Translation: CASSPGQGGTGELFF.

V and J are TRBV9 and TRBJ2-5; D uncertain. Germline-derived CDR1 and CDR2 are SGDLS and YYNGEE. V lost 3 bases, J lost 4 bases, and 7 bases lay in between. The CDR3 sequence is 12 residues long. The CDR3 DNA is TGTGCCAGCAGCGCAAAGGGAGAGACCCAGTACTTC. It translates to CASSAKGETQYF. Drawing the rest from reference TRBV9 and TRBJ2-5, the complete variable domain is DSGVTQTPKHLITATGQRVTLRCSPRSGDLSVYWYQQSLDQGLQFLIQYYNGEERAKGNILERFSAQQFPDLHSELNLSSLELGDSALYFCASSAKGETQYFGPGTRLLVL.

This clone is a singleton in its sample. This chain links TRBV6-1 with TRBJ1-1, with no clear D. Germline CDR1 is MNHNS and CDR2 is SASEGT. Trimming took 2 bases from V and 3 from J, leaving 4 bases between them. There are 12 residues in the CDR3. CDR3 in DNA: TGTGCCAGCAGTGAAACCTACACTGAAGCTTTCTTT. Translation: CASSETYTEAFF.

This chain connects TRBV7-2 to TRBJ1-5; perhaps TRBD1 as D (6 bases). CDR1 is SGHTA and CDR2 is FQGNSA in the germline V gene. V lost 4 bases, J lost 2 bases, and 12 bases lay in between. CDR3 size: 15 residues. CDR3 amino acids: CASSYRVRGNQPQHF. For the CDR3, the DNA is TGTGCCAGCAGCTACAGGGTGCGGGGCAATCAGCCCCAGCATTTT.

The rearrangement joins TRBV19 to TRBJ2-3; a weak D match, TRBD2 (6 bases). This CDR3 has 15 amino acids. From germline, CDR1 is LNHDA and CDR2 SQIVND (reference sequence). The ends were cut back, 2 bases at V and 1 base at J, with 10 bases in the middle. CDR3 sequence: CASSIQGGRTDTQYF. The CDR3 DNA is TGTGCCAGTAGTATACAGGGAGGACGCACAGATACGCAGTATTTT. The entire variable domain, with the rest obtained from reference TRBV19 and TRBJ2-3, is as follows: DGGITQSPKYLFRKEGQNVTLSCEQNLNHDAMYWYRQDPGQGLRLIYYSQIVNDFQKGDIAEGYSVSREKKESFPLTVTSAQKNPTAFYLCASSIQGGRTDTQYFGPGTRLTVL.

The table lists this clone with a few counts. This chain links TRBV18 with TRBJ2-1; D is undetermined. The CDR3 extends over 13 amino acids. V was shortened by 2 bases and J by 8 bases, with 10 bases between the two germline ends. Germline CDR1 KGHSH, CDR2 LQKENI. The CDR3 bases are TGTGCCAGCTCACCAGGGTCAGTGGATGAGCAGTTCTTC. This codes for CASSPGSVDEQFF.

The CDR3 region has the DNA TGTGCCAGCAGCCATGACAGGGCAAAGAACACTGAAGCTTTCTTT. Its protein is CASSHDRAKNTEAFF. This chain joins TRBV5-4 and TRBJ1-1, with TRBD1 identical over 7 bases. Per the germline V gene, CDR1 is SGHNT and CDR2 is YYREEE (reference sequence). The CDR3 spans 15 residues. V lost 4 bases to trimming and J lost 1 base; unmatched junction nucleotides: 7.

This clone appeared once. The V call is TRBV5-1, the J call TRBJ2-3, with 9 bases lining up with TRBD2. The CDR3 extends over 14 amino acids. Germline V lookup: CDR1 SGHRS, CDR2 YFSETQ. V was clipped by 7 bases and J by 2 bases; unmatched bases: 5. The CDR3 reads CASGASGVTDTQYF. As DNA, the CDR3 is TGCGCCAGCGGAGCTAGCGGGGTCACAGATACGCAGTATTTT.

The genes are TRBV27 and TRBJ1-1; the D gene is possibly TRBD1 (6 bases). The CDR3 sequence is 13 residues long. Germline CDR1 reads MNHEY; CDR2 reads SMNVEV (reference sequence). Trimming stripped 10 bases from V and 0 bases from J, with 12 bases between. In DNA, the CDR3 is TGTGCCACCCAGGGGTCCCTGAACACTGAAGCTTTCTTT. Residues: CATQGSLNTEAFF.

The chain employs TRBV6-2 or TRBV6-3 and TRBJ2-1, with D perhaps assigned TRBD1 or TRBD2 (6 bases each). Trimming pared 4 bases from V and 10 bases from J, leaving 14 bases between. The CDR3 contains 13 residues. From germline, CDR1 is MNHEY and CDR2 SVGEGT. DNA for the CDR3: TGTGCCAGCAGTTCTGGGGGGCGCTGGGAGCAGTTCTTC. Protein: CASSSGGRWEQFF.

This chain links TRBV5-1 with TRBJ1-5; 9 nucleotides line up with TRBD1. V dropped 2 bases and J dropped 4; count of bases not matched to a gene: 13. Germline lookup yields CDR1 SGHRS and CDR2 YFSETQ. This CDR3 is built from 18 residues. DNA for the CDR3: TGCGCCAGCAGCTTACTACCCCTCCTGGGACAGGGAAATCAGCCCCAGCATTTT. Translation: CASSLLPLLGQGNQPQHF.

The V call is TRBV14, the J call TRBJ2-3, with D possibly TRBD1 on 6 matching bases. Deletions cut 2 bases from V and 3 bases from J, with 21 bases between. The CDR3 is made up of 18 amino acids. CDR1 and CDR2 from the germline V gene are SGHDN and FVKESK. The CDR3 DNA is TGTGCCAGCAGCCAACTGGGGGCAGGGGTTATTCGTACAGATACGCAGTATTTT. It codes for CASSQLGAGVIRTDTQYF.

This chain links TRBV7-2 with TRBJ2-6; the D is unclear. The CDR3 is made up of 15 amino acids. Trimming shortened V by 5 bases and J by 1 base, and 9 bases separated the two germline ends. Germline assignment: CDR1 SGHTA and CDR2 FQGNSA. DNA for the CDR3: TGTGCCAGCAGCCCAGTGTGGTCTGGGGCCAACGTCCTGACTTTC. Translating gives CASSPVWSGANVLTF.

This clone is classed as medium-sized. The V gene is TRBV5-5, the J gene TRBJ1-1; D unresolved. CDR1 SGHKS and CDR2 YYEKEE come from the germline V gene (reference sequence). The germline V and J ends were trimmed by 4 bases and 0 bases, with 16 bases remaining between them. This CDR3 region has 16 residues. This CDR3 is CASSKARPSLNTEAFF. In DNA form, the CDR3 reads TGTGCCAGCAGCAAGGCCAGGCCCTCTTTGAACACTGAAGCTTTCTTT.